The 29 T cell receptor beta chains given below trace back to one sample, sequenced in a study of cytomegalovirus exposure and HLA in healthy donors. Primers: 60 Vbeta forward and 13 Jbeta reverse. Sequencing used immunoSEQ multiplex PCR; TCRdb keeps in-frame clones, though not all of them. The table has 150,000 or so clones, 76% seen once. The sample was PBMCs. These receptors all stem from a female donor in good health and CMV-seronegative.

The genes are TRBV19 and TRBJ2-3, with TRBD2 identical over 12 bases. The CDR3 contains 18 residues. J was trimmed by 5 bases and V by 4 bases; bases with no gene match: 13. Germline values: CDR1 LNHDA, CDR2 SQIVND (reference sequence). The CDR3 spells CASSTYPKLAGGIDTQYF. The DNA of the CDR3 is TGTGCCAGTAGTACTTACCCTAAACTAGCGGGAGGAATAGATACGCAGTATTTT.

The chain links TRBV30 to TRBJ2-7, with 12 bases matching TRBD2. This CDR3 contains 19 residues. CDR1 and CDR2 (germline): GTSNPN, SVGIG (reference sequence). With 5 bases clipped from V and 0 bases from J, the junction kept 17 bases outside the gene matches. This chain's CDR3 is CAWAWTRTSGAFRSYEQYF. In nucleotides, the CDR3 is TGTGCCTGGGCGTGGACAAGGACTAGCGGGGCCTTCCGCTCCTACGAGCAGTACTTC. Drawing the rest from reference TRBV30 and TRBJ2-7, the complete variable domain is SQTIHQWPATLVQPVGSPLSLECTVEGTSNPNLYWYRQAAGRGLQLLFYSVGIGQISSEVPQNLSASRPQDRQFILSSKKLLLSDSGFYLCAWAWTRTSGAFRSYEQYFGPGTRLTVT.

The J gene is TRBJ2-2, the V gene TRBV6-5, with a weak D call TRBD1 (6 bases). The V end lost 7 bases, the J end lost 5 bases, and 11 bases lay between the germline ends. Germline CDR1 and CDR2: MNHEY and SVGAGI. The CDR3 covers 13 residues. The CDR3 reads CASNTGRTGELFF. CDR3 DNA: TGTGCCAGCAATACAGGGCGAACCGGGGAGCTGTTTTTT.

The chain has TRBV5-5 and TRBJ2-5; no clear D gene. The CDR3 covers 11 residues. Germline CDR1 SGHKS, CDR2 YYEKEE (reference sequence). V gave up 4 bases and J gave up 5 bases, with 6 bases separating them. The chain's CDR3 is CASSPHETQYF. In nucleotides, the CDR3 is TGTGCCAGCAGCCCCCATGAGACCCAGTACTTC.

The chain links TRBV14 to TRBJ2-5; tentatively, D is TRBD2 (5 bases). Trimming removed 3 bases from V and 2 bases from J, with 13 bases in between. Looked up from germline, CDR1 is SGHDN and CDR2 is FVKESK. The CDR3 consists of 15 residues. The CDR3 here is CASSQLSGKQETQYF. DNA of the CDR3: TGTGCCAGCAGCCAGCTAAGCGGCAAACAAGAGACCCAGTACTTC.

The rearrangement links TRBV4-1 to TRBJ2-6; 8 bases are shared with TRBD1. This CDR3 is 15 amino acids long. Germline V gene lookup returns CDR1 MGHRA and CDR2 YSYEKL. The ends lost 1 base at V and 8 bases at J; junction bases unmatched: 4. CDR3 amino acids: CASSQVQGVSNVLTF. The DNA of the CDR3 is TGCGCCAGCAGCCAAGTACAGGGGGTGTCCAACGTCCTGACTTTC.

This sequence joins TRBV27 and TRBJ2-2; 8 bases map to TRBD2. The CDR3 contains 17 residues. Unmatched junction bases numbered 12, after V lost 5 bases and J lost 4 bases. Per germline, CDR1 MNHEY and CDR2 SMNVEV (reference sequence). For the CDR3, the DNA is TGTGCCAGCAGTCCCATTTACGGGGGGGGCGTCACCGGGGAGCTGTTTTTT. Translation: CASSPIYGGGVTGELFF.

The genes are TRBV2 and TRBJ1-5, with D possibly matching TRBD1 (6 bases). The CDR3 runs 13 residues. The V and J ends lost 7 bases and 6 bases respectively, with 13 bases between them. CDR1 is SNHLY, CDR2 FYNNEI, per germline. The CDR3 nucleotides read TGTGCCAGCACGGCAGGGGCGGGTCAGCCCCAGCATTTT. Translated, it gives CASTAGAGQPQHF.

This clone has a handful of counts. The rearrangement links TRBV4-2 to TRBJ1-1, with 9 bases aligning to TRBD1. CDR1 is LGHNA, CDR2 YNFKEQ, per germline. The CDR3 length is 16 residues. V lost 1 base to trimming and J lost 4 bases; unmatched junction nucleotides: 7. This CDR3 reads CASSQAFGQGTTEAFF. For the CDR3, the DNA is TGTGCCAGCAGCCAAGCGTTTGGACAGGGGACCACTGAAGCTTTCTTT.

CDR3 amino acids: CASGPGNWGYNEQFF. The CDR3 nucleotides read TGTGCCAGCGGACCGGGGAATTGGGGCTACAATGAGCAGTTCTTC. The chain joins TRBV11-2 to TRBJ2-1; D may be TRBD2 (5 bases). V was shortened by 8 bases and J by 3 bases, with 17 bases between the two germline ends. CDR3 size: 15 residues. Germline V CDR1 and CDR2: SGHAT, FQNNGV.

This clone was counted a few times. V is TRBV6-5 and J is TRBJ2-1; 10 nucleotides align to TRBD2. There are 15 residues in the CDR3. Per germline, CDR1 MNHEY and CDR2 SVGAGI. After removal of 2 bases from V and 6 bases from J, the junction contained 4 bases not matched to a gene. The CDR3 coding sequence is TGTGCCAGCAGTTACGGGGCTAGCGGGAGCAATGAGCAGTTCTTC. This encodes CASSYGASGSNEQFF.

The chain uses TRBV27 and TRBJ2-7; 8 bases agree with TRBD2. The CDR3 totals 13 residues. Germline-derived CDR1 and CDR2 are MNHEY and SMNVEV (reference sequence). V dropped 6 bases and J dropped 3; count of bases not matched to a gene: 4. Here the CDR3 DNA reads TGTGCCAGCAGACCCGGGGGGGGCTACGAGCAGTACTTC. Translation gives CASRPGGGYEQYF.

V gene TRBV5-1 combines with J gene TRBJ2-7; D perhaps matches TRBD2 (5 bases). CDR1 is SGHRS, CDR2 YFSETQ, per germline. The V and J ends lost 2 bases and 2 bases respectively, with 8 bases between them. There are 13 residues in the CDR3. CDR3 region: CASSFPGTYEQYF. The CDR3 DNA follows: TGCGCCAGCAGCTTCCCCGGGACCTACGAGCAGTACTTC.

The chain is built from TRBV2 and TRBJ1-2; a possible D gene is TRBD1 (5 bases). This CDR3 has 15 amino acids. Trimming stripped 2 bases from V and 8 bases from J, with 18 bases between. The germline gives CDR1 SNHLY, CDR2 FYNNEI. The chain's CDR3 is CASSEMEGWWGGYTF. The DNA for the CDR3 is TGTGCCAGCAGTGAAATGGAAGGGTGGTGGGGCGGCTACACCTTC. Using reference TRBV2 and TRBJ1-2 for the parts outside the CDR3, the full variable domain is EPEVTQTPSHQVTQMGQEVILRCVPISNHLYFYWYRQILGQKVEFLVSFYNNEISEKSEIFDDQFSVERPDGSNFTLKIRSTKLEDSAMYFCASSEMEGWWGGYTFGSGTRLTVV.

This clone occurred a few times. The chain joins TRBV18 to TRBJ2-5; tentatively, D is TRBD1 (5 bases). V was clipped by 2 bases and J by 7 bases, with 20 bases between them. This CDR3 has 16 amino acids. From germline, CDR1 is KGHSH and CDR2 LQKENI. Here the CDR3 reads CASSPFRERTRRTQYF. The DNA for the CDR3 is TGTGCCAGCTCACCATTCAGGGAAAGAACAAGACGGACCCAGTACTTC.

The genes are TRBV7-9 and TRBJ2-2, with TRBD1 identical over 9 bases. After removal of 5 bases from V and 5 bases from J, the junction contained 9 bases not matched to a gene. CDR3 length equals 16 residues. CDR1 and CDR2 (germline): SEHNR, FQNEAQ (reference sequence). Here the CDR3 reads CASSARTGDGTGELFF. The CDR3 DNA follows: TGTGCCAGCAGCGCCCGGACAGGGGACGGGACCGGGGAGCTGTTTTTT.

This clone was observed a handful of times. This chain links TRBV28 with TRBJ1-3, with D maybe TRBD1 (5 bases). CDR1 is MDHEN and CDR2 is SYDVKM in the germline V gene. Trimming shortened V by 5 bases and J by 0 bases, and 8 bases separated the two germline ends. The CDR3 runs 14 residues. The CDR3 spells CASSMQGSGNTIYF. Written as DNA, the CDR3 is TGTGCCAGCAGTATGCAGGGCTCTGGAAACACCATATATTTT.

This chain uses TRBV7-2 with TRBJ2-2; TRBD2 matches 9 bases. J was trimmed by 5 bases and V by 0 bases; bases with no gene match: 7. Germline assignment: CDR1 SGHTA and CDR2 FQGNSA. CDR3 length: 17 residues. This CDR3 reads CASSLARAGGWTGELFF. In DNA form, the CDR3 reads TGTGCCAGCAGCTTAGCGCGCGCGGGAGGGTGGACCGGGGAGCTGTTTTTT.

A few counts support this clone. This sequence joins TRBV30 and TRBJ2-1; TRBD2 aligns across 13 bases. Germline loops: CDR1 GTSNPN, CDR2 SVGIG (reference sequence). The V segment lost 4 bases and the J segment 7 bases; nucleotides outside the gene matches: 7. The CDR3 totals 15 residues. Here the CDR3 DNA reads TGTGCCTGGACCCCCGGGACTAGCGGGATTAATGAGCAGTTCTTC. It is translated as CAWTPGTSGINEQFF.

The J gene is TRBJ1-1, the V gene TRBV5-8; a weak D match, TRBD1 (5 bases). Germline-derived CDR1 and CDR2 are SGHTS and YDEGEE. The CDR3 sequence is 13 residues long. Trimming removed 4 bases at V and 13 bases at J, with 20 bases between. CDR3: CASSVRQSLVVFF. DNA of the CDR3: TGTGCCAGCAGCGTGCGACAGTCTCTGGTCGTTTTCTTT.

The chain has TRBV11-1 and TRBJ2-7, with 9 bases fitting TRBD1. The germline CDR1 and CDR2 sequences are SGHAT and FQDESV (reference sequence). Trimming removed 4 bases from V and 4 bases from J; junction bases left unmatched: 14. The CDR3 extends over 17 amino acids. Here the CDR3 reads CASSYLYDPGTGYEQYF. The DNA of the CDR3 is TGTGCCAGCAGCTACCTATACGATCCCGGGACAGGGTACGAGCAGTACTTC.

The genes are TRBV18 and TRBJ2-7; 8 positions match TRBD1. This CDR3 is built from 14 residues. CDR1 is KGHSH and CDR2 is LQKENI in the germline V gene. J lost 3 bases, V lost 4 bases, and 5 bases had no gene match. DNA of the CDR3: TGTGCCAGCTCACGAGACAGGGGTTACTACGAGCAGTACTTC. Translating gives CASSRDRGYYEQYF.

The chain recombines TRBV7-6 with TRBJ1-2; possible D gene TRBD1, 5 bases. Germline CDR1 reads SGHVS; CDR2 reads FNYEAQ. Deletions cut 2 bases from V and 6 bases from J, with 10 bases between. This CDR3 region has 13 residues. This chain's CDR3 is CASSLQGMDGYTF. CDR3 bases: TGTGCCAGCAGCTTACAGGGTATGGATGGCTACACCTTC.

The rearrangement links TRBV6-6 to TRBJ2-3; TRBD2 matches at 10 bases. J gave up 5 bases and V 5 bases, and 10 bases lay outside the gene matches. Germline V lookup: CDR1 MNHNY, CDR2 SVGAGI (reference sequence). The CDR3 contains 16 residues. In DNA form, the CDR3 reads TGTGCCAGCAGTCCCACCAGCGGGGGGGCCGGAGATACGCAGTATTTT. This sequence encodes CASSPTSGGAGDTQYF.

The rearrangement uses TRBV5-1 and TRBJ1-3, with no clear D. V was clipped by 3 bases and J by 5 bases, with 9 bases between them. Germline-derived CDR1 and CDR2 are SGHRS and YFSETQ. The CDR3 length is 13 residues. CDR3 nucleotide sequence: TGCGCCAGCAGCTCCGGAGGCAGAAACACCATATATTTT. Translating it yields CASSSGGRNTIYF.

V and J are TRBV4-2 and TRBJ2-5; no clear D gene. The V end lost 0 bases, the J end lost 1 base, and 9 bases lay between the germline ends. CDR1 and CDR2 from the germline V gene are LGHNA and YNFKEQ. This CDR3 has 15 amino acids. The DNA for the CDR3 is TGTGCCAGCAGCCAAGATAGGCGGCGCCAAGAGACCCAGTACTTC. Residues: CASSQDRRRQETQYF.

This clone is a singleton in its sample. This rearrangement joins TRBV7-8 to TRBJ2-1, with D perhaps matching TRBD1 (6 bases). The CDR3 length is 16 residues. The V gene's germline CDR1 is SGHVS and CDR2 FQNEAQ. V lost 1 base and J lost 0, with 10 bases in between. CDR3 amino acids: CASSLGGRGSYNEQFF. The CDR3 nucleotides are TGTGCCAGCAGCTTAGGGGGCAGGGGCTCCTACAATGAGCAGTTCTTC.

The rearrangement uses TRBV4-2 and TRBJ2-1, with 10 bases fitting TRBD2. The germline gives CDR1 LGHNA, CDR2 YNFKEQ. This CDR3 contains 16 residues. The junction had 8 bases not matched to a gene; V was cut back by 1 base and J by 8 bases. The CDR3 loop is CASSQGSGGDLDEQFF. CDR3 DNA: TGTGCCAGCAGCCAAGGAAGCGGGGGGGATCTCGATGAGCAGTTCTTC.

V is TRBV7-9 and J is TRBJ2-5; 11 bases align to TRBD2. The V and J ends lost 5 bases and 5 bases, in that order; junction bases with no gene match: 4. The CDR3 extends over 14 amino acids. CDR1 is SEHNR, CDR2 FQNEAQ, per germline (reference sequence). The CDR3 is CASSTSGSMETQYF. The DNA for the CDR3 is TGTGCCAGCAGCACTAGCGGGAGTATGGAGACCCAGTACTTC. Looking up the rest from reference TRBV7-9 and TRBJ2-5 gives the full variable domain: DTGVSQNPRHKITKRGQNVTFRCDPISEHNRLYWYRQTLGQGPEFLTYFQNEAQLEKSRLLSDRFSAERPKGSFSTLEIQRTEQGDSAMYLCASSTSGSMETQYFGPGTRLLVL.